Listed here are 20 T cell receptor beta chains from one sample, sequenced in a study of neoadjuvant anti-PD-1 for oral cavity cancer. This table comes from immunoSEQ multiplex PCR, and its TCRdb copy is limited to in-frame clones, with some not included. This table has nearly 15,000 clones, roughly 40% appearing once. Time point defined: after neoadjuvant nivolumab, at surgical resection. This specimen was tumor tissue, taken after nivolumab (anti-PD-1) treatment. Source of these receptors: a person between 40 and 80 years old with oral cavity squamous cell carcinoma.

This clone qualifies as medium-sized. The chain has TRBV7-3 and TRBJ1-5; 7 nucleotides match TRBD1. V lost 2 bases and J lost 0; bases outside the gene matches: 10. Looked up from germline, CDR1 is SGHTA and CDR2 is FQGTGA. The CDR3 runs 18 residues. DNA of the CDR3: TGTGCCAGCAGCTTAGGACAGGCCACCCCCTATAGCAATCAGCCCCAGCATTTT. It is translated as CASSLGQATPYSNQPQHF.

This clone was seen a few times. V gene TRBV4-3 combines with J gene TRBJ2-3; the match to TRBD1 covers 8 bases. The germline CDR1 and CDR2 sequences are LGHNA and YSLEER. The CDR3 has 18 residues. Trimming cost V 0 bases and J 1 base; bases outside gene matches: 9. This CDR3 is CASSQDEGRTGRTDTQYF. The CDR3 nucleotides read TGCGCCAGCAGCCAAGATGAGGGTAGGACAGGGCGCACAGATACGCAGTATTTT.

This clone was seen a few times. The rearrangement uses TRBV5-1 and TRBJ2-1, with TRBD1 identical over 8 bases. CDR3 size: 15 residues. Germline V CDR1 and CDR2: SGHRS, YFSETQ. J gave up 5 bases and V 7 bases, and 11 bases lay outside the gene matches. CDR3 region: CASGLGQGRHNEQFF. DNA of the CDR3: TGCGCCAGCGGCCTCGGACAGGGCCGACACAATGAGCAGTTCTTC.

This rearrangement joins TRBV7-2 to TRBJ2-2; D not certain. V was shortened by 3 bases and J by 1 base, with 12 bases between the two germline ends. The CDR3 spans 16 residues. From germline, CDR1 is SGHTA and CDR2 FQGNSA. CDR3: CASSFRDRRNTGELFF. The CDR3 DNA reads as TGTGCCAGCAGCTTTAGGGATAGGAGGAACACCGGGGAGCTGTTTTTT.

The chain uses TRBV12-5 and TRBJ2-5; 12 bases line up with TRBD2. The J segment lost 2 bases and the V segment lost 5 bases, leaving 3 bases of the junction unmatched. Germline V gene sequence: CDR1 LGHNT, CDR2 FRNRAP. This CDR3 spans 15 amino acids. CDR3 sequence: CASGLGLAGQETQYF. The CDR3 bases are TGTGCTAGTGGTCTCGGACTAGCGGGACAAGAGACCCAGTACTTC.

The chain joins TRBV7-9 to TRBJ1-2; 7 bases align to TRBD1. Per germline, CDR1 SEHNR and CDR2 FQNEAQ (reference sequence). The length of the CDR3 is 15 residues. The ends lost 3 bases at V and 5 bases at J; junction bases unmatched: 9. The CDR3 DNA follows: TGTGCCAGCAGCTTCTTCACAGGGGTCCCGTATGGCTACACCTTC. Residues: CASSFFTGVPYGYTF.

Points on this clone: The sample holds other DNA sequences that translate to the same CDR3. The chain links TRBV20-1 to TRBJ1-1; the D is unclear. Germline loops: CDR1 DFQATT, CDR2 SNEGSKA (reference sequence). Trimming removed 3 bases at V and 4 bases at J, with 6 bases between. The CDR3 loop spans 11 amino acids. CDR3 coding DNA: TGCAGTGCTAGGTTCTCCACTGAAGCTTTCTTT. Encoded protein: CSARFSTEAFF.

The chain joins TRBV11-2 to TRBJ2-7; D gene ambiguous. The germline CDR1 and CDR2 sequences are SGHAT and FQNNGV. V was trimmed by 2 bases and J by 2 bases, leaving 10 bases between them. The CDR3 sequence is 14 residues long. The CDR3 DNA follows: TGTGCCAGCAGCTTATCAACAGCCACCTACGAGCAGTACTTC. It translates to CASSLSTATYEQYF.

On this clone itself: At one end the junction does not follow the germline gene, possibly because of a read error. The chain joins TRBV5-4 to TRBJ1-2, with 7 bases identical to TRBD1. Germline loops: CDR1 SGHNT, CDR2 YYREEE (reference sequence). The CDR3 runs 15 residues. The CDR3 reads CASSQDPDRVYGYTF. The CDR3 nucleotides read TGCGCCAGCAGCCAAGATCCCGACAGGGTCTATGGCTACACCTTC.

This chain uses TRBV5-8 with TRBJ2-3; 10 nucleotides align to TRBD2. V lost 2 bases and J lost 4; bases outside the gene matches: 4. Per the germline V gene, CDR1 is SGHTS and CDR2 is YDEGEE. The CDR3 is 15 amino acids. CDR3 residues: CASSFRTSGSDTQYF. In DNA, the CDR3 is TGTGCCAGCAGCTTCCGGACTAGCGGTTCAGATACGCAGTATTTT.

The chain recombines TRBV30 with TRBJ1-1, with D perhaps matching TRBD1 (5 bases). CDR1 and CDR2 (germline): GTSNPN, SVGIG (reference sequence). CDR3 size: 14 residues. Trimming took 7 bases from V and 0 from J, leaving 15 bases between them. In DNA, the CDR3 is TGTGCCTTCGTCCGGGACGGAATGAACACTGAAGCTTTCTTT. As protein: CAFVRDGMNTEAFF.

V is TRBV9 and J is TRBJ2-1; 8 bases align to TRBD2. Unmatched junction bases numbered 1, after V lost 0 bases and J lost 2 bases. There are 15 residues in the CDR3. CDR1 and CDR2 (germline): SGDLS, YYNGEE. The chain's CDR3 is CASSVEAGAYNEQFF. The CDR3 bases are TGTGCCAGCAGCGTAGAAGCGGGGGCCTACAATGAGCAGTTCTTC.

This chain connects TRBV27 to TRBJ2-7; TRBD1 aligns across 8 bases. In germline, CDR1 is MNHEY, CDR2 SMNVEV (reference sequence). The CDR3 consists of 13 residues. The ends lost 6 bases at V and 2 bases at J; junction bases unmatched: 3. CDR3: CASSLTGAYEQYF. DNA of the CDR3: TGTGCCAGCAGCCTGACAGGGGCCTACGAGCAGTACTTC.

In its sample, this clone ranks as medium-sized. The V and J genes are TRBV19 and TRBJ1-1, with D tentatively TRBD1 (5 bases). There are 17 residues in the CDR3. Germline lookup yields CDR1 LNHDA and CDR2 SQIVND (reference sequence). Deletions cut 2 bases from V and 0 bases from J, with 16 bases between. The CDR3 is CASSIMRGGTVNTEAFF. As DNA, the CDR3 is TGTGCCAGTAGTATAATGAGGGGTGGAACAGTGAACACTGAAGCTTTCTTT. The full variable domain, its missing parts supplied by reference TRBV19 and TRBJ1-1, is DGGITQSPKYLFRKEGQNVTLSCEQNLNHDAMYWYRQDPGQGLRLIYYSQIVNDFQKGDIAEGYSVSREKKESFPLTVTSAQKNPTAFYLCASSIMRGGTVNTEAFFGQGTRLTVV.

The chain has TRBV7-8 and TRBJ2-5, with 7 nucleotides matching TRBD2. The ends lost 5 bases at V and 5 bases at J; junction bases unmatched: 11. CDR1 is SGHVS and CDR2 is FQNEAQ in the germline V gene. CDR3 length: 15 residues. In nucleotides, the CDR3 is TGTGCCAGCAGCCCCGGGACTACCTTTCGGGAGACCCAGTACTTC. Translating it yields CASSPGTTFRETQYF.

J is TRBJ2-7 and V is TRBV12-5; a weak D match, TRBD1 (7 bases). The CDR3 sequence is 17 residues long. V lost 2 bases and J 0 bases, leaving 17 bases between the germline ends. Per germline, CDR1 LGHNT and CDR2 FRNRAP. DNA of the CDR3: TGTGCTAGTGGTTTGCTACGTCCAGGGGGGACCTCCTACGAGCAGTACTTC. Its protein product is CASGLLRPGGTSYEQYF.

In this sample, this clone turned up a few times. The CDR3 region is CASSLALGTINEKLFF. CDR3 in DNA: TGTGCCAGCAGCTTAGCGCTGGGAACAATTAATGAAAAACTGTTTTTT. This sequence joins TRBV7-9 and TRBJ1-4; no definite D call. Germline CDR1 and CDR2: SEHNR and FQNEAQ (reference sequence). V was clipped by 0 bases and J by 4 bases, with 12 bases between them. The CDR3 totals 16 residues.

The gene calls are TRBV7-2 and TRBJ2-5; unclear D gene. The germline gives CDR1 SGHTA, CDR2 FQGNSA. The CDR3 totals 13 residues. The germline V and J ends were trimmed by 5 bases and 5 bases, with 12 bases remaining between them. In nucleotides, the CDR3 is TGTGCCAGCAGCCCTAGGGCCTCGGAGACCCAGTACTTC. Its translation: CASSPRASETQYF.

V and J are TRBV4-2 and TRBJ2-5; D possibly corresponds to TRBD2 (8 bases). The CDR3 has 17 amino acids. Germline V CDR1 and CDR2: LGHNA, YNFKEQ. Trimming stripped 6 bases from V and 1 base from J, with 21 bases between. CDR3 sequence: CASSKNSGTVSQETQYF. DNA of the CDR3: TGTGCCAGCAGTAAGAATAGCGGGACAGTTTCCCAAGAGACCCAGTACTTC.

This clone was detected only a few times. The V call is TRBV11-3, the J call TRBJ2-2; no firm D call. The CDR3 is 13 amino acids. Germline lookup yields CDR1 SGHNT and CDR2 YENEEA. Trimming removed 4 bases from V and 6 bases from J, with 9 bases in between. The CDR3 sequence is CASSYNPAGELFF. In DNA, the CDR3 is TGTGCCAGCAGCTATAATCCCGCCGGGGAGCTGTTTTTT.